This T cell receptor (beta chain) derives from a study of CD8 T cells in ankylosing spondylitis. This clonotype occurred a few times. The antigen is undetermined. Whole-study results and caveats: Typical of ankylosing spondylitis blood, it appeared, was a TCR beta motif of several highly homologous variants. Clones linked to disease were reported to show significant enrichment in matched ankylosing spondylitis synovial fluid. CD8+ by phenotype, disease-linked clones were relatively rare in peripheral blood.

Library preparation for TCR beta used quantitative 5'-RACE with molecular barcodes. TCRdb processed the 5' RACE reads anew with MiXCR; each CDR3 protein has one entry. The repertoire has about 90,000 distinct CDR3 sequences, around 8.5% of them found once; the top ten carry 30% to 35%. The CDR3 is made up of 15 amino acids. Deletions cut 6 bases from V and 1 base from J, with 17 bases between. The germline V gene encodes CDR1 DFQATT and CDR2 SNEGSKA (reference sequence). The specimen sequenced was blood, either unsorted or a sorted T cell fraction (not recorded which). The sequence was obtained from a male donor with ankylosing spondylitis. The chain carries TRBV20-1 and TRBJ2-3; no firm D call. The CDR3 region is CSAPTMVLGTDTQYF. The DNA for the CDR3 is TGCAGTGCACCTACTATGGTTCTTGGCACAGATACGCAGTATTTT.